The 5 T cell receptor beta chains below were found in one sample sequenced in a study of cytomegalovirus exposure and HLA in healthy donors. The PCR used 60 Vbeta and 13 Jbeta primers. This table comes from immunoSEQ multiplex PCR, and its TCRdb copy is limited to in-frame clones, with some not included. This repertoire shows 210,000 or so clones, approximately 81% found once; its top ten account for 1% to 1.5%. Sequencing was done on a sample of PBMCs. These receptors came from a human donor in good health.

The V gene is TRBV7-9, the J gene TRBJ2-5; D might be TRBD2 (7 bases). Germline values: CDR1 SEHNR, CDR2 FQNEAQ (reference sequence). The CDR3 is 15 amino acids. Between the trimmed V and J ends, which lost 5 bases and 5 bases, there was a span of 18 bases. In nucleotides, the CDR3 is TGTGCCAGCAGCCCTCGGACGGGGGGCGACGAGACCCAGTACTTC. It codes for CASSPRTGGDETQYF.

The chain carries TRBV5-4 and TRBJ2-4; possible D gene TRBD1, 7 bases. The CDR3 is 15 residues long. The V end was cut by 4 bases, the J end by 7 bases, with 18 bases between. Germline CDR1 is SGHNT and CDR2 is YYREEE (reference sequence). The CDR3 reads CASSRPEGASNIQYF. The CDR3 nucleotides read TGTGCCAGCAGCCGTCCGGAGGGGGCTTCTAACATTCAGTACTTC.

The J gene is TRBJ2-2, the V gene TRBV25-1; perhaps TRBD1 as D (6 bases). CDR1 is MGHDK, CDR2 SYGVNS, per germline. The ends were cut back, 5 bases at V and 4 bases at J, with 11 bases in the middle. The CDR3 runs 14 residues. The CDR3 loop is CASSLAGVTGELFF. The CDR3 nucleotides read TGTGCCAGCAGTCTTGCAGGGGTCACCGGGGAGCTGTTTTTT.

The chain couples TRBV25-1 to TRBJ1-5; the D is unclear. V was trimmed by 1 base and J by 1 base, leaving 5 bases between them. This CDR3 region has 14 residues. CDR1 is MGHDK and CDR2 is SYGVNS in the germline V gene. The CDR3 DNA is TGTGCCAGCAGTGAATGGGCGAGCAATCAGCCCCAGCATTTT. Protein: CASSEWASNQPQHF.

To note about this clone: Other DNA sequences in the same sample also yield this CDR3. The gene calls are TRBV7-9 and TRBJ2-7, with 7 positions matching TRBD1. The CDR3 totals 14 residues. The germline CDR1 and CDR2 sequences are SEHNR and FQNEAQ (reference sequence). J was trimmed by 1 base and V by 3 bases; bases with no gene match: 3. CDR3 sequence reads: CASSLGTASYEQYF. CDR3 coding DNA: TGTGCCAGCAGCTTGGGGACAGCATCCTACGAGCAGTACTTC.